This is a list of T cell receptor beta chains from one sample in a study of cytomegalovirus exposure and HLA in healthy donors. Generated by immunoSEQ multiplex PCR, the TCRdb table keeps only in-frame clones and is missing some. The sample consists of some 170,000 clones, roughly three quarters of them appearing once. The sample consisted of PBMCs. Receptor source: a man between 18 and 29 years old in good health and CMV-seropositive. Each CDR3 is given with its conserved first and last residue. Fields, in order: V gene, D gene, J gene, clone size, CDR3 protein, CDR3 DNA. A D gene is named only where the DNA matches it firmly. The size entry is marked missing in some rows and otherwise reads once, few, many or a size class.

V gene: TRBV5-1
D gene: NA
J gene: TRBJ1-1
clone size: NA
CDR3 protein: CASSLGQSMNTEAFF
CDR3 DNA: TGCGCCAGCAGCTTGGGACAGTCCATGAACACTGAAGCTTTCTTT

V gene: TRBV4-2
D gene: TRBD1
J gene: TRBJ2-2
clone size: NA
CDR3 protein: CASSQVDRGAGELFF
CDR3 DNA: TGTGCCAGCAGCCAAGTCGACAGGGGGGCCGGGGAGCTGTTTTTT

V gene: TRBV4-1
D gene: TRBD1
J gene: TRBJ1-2
clone size: once
CDR3 protein: CASSQDWGRGIANYGYTF
CDR3 DNA: TGCGCCAGCAGCCAAGATTGGGGCAGGGGGATAGCGAACTATGGCTACACCTTC

V gene: TRBV25-1
D gene: TRBD1
J gene: TRBJ1-5
clone size: NA
CDR3 protein: CASSESTGDQPQHF
CDR3 DNA: TGTGCCAGCAGTGAATCAACAGGGGATCAGCCCCAGCATTTT

V gene: TRBV18
D gene: NA
J gene: TRBJ1-3
clone size: few
CDR3 protein: CASSPQSGSRSGNTIYF
CDR3 DNA: TGTGCCAGCTCACCACAGTCGGGGTCCCGCTCTGGAAACACCATATATTTT

V gene: TRBV19
D gene: TRBD2
J gene: TRBJ2-1
clone size: once
CDR3 protein: CASSIGSTGGYNEQFF
CDR3 DNA: TGTGCCAGTAGTATAGGCTCAACGGGAGGCTACAATGAGCAGTTCTTC

V gene: TRBV7-9
D gene: TRBD1
J gene: TRBJ2-1
clone size: NA
CDR3 protein: CASRPGTGINEQFF
CDR3 DNA: TGTGCCAGCAGACCCGGGACAGGGATCAATGAGCAGTTCTTC

V gene: TRBV30
D gene: TRBD1
J gene: TRBJ1-2
clone size: NA
CDR3 protein: CAWSLGTGVNYGYTF
CDR3 DNA: TGTGCCTGGAGTCTGGGGACAGGAGTTAACTATGGCTACACCTTC

V gene: TRBV2
D gene: NA
J gene: TRBJ1-1
clone size: NA
CDR3 protein: CASSELGATGTEAFF
CDR3 DNA: TGTGCCAGCAGTGAATTGGGGGCGACGGGCACTGAAGCTTTCTTT

V gene: TRBV5-1
D gene: TRBD2
J gene: TRBJ2-1
clone size: few
CDR3 protein: CASSLEASGVLTYNEQFF
CDR3 DNA: TGCGCCAGCAGCTTGGAAGCTAGCGGGGTCCTTACCTACAATGAGCAGTTCTTC

V gene: TRBV4-1
D gene: TRBD1
J gene: TRBJ2-3
clone size: NA
CDR3 protein: CASSHPRGTGVRTDTQYF
CDR3 DNA: TGCGCCAGCAGCCATCCCCGGGGGACAGGGGTAAGGACAGATACGCAGTATTTT

V gene: TRBV9
D gene: TRBD2
J gene: TRBJ2-1
clone size: NA
CDR3 protein: CASSGPPRAGDSYNEQFF
CDR3 DNA: TGTGCCAGCAGCGGGCCCCCTAGGGCGGGAGACTCCTACAATGAGCAGTTCTTC

V gene: TRBV18
D gene: TRBD1
J gene: TRBJ1-1
clone size: NA
CDR3 protein: CASSPRDREWGTEAFF
CDR3 DNA: TGTGCCAGCTCACCCCGGGACAGGGAGTGGGGCACTGAAGCTTTCTTT

V gene: TRBV27
D gene: NA
J gene: TRBJ1-5
clone size: NA
CDR3 protein: CASSLSGFSNQPQHF
CDR3 DNA: TGTGCCAGCAGTTTATCCGGGTTTAGCAATCAGCCCCAGCATTTT

V gene: TRBV7-3
D gene: TRBD2
J gene: TRBJ2-1
clone size: NA
CDR3 protein: CASSPGLAQNEQFF
CDR3 DNA: TGTGCCAGCAGCCCCGGACTAGCCCAGAATGAGCAGTTCTTC

V gene: TRBV11-2
D gene: TRBD2
J gene: TRBJ2-1
clone size: NA
CDR3 protein: CASSPEASGIPFF
CDR3 DNA: TGTGCCAGCAGCCCCGAAGCTAGCGGGATTCCGTTCTTC

V gene: TRBV28
D gene: TRBD1
J gene: TRBJ1-2
clone size: NA
CDR3 protein: CASSSTGQFYGYTF
CDR3 DNA: TGTGCCAGCAGCTCTACGGGACAGTTCTATGGCTACACCTTC

V gene: TRBV6-5
D gene: NA
J gene: TRBJ2-2
clone size: NA
CDR3 protein: CASSYRRLVGTGELFF
CDR3 DNA: TGTGCCAGCAGTTATAGGAGGCTGGTTGGGACCGGGGAGCTGTTTTTT

V gene: TRBV19
D gene: NA
J gene: TRBJ1-1
clone size: NA
CDR3 protein: CASSISGGIHTEAFF
CDR3 DNA: TGTGCCAGTAGTATCTCCGGAGGGATTCACACTGAAGCTTTCTTT

V gene: TRBV6-1
D gene: NA
J gene: TRBJ1-6
clone size: once
CDR3 protein: CASKGGLQENSPLHF
CDR3 DNA: TGTGCCAGCAAGGGTGGATTACAGGAGAATTCACCCCTCCACTTT

V gene: TRBV28
D gene: NA
J gene: TRBJ1-2
clone size: NA
CDR3 protein: CASSSSWDWGGYTF
CDR3 DNA: TGTGCCAGCAGTTCATCGTGGGACTGGGGTGGCTACACCTTC

V gene: TRBV7-2
D gene: TRBD2
J gene: TRBJ2-1
clone size: NA
CDR3 protein: CASSLAPSGGSNEQFF
CDR3 DNA: TGTGCCAGCAGCTTAGCTCCAAGCGGGGGAAGCAATGAGCAGTTCTTC

V gene: TRBV5-1
D gene: NA
J gene: TRBJ1-4
clone size: NA
CDR3 protein: CASSPSQSPNEKLFF
CDR3 DNA: TGCGCCAGCAGCCCTAGTCAGTCTCCTAATGAAAAACTGTTTTTT

V gene: TRBV7-8
D gene: NA
J gene: TRBJ1-2
clone size: once
CDR3 protein: CASSLDRRVGGGYTF
CDR3 DNA: TGTGCCAGCAGCTTAGATCGTCGGGTCGGAGGGGGCTACACCTTC

V gene: TRBV6-1
D gene: TRBD1
J gene: TRBJ1-2
clone size: NA
CDR3 protein: CASSVDKGQAYGYTF
CDR3 DNA: TGTGCCAGCAGTGTGGATAAGGGACAGGCATATGGCTACACCTTC

V gene: TRBV18
D gene: TRBD1
J gene: TRBJ1-1
clone size: NA
CDR3 protein: CASSPRTGYNTEAFF
CDR3 DNA: TGTGCCAGCTCACCAAGGACAGGGTACAACACTGAAGCTTTCTTT

V gene: TRBV19
D gene: NA
J gene: TRBJ1-1
clone size: NA
CDR3 protein: CASSPRDTNTEAFF
CDR3 DNA: TGTGCCAGTAGTCCAAGGGACACGAACACTGAAGCTTTCTTT

V gene: TRBV5-1
D gene: TRBD1
J gene: TRBJ1-1
clone size: NA
CDR3 protein: CASSAGGMSTEAFF
CDR3 DNA: TGCGCCAGCTCAGCAGGGGGCATGAGCACTGAAGCTTTCTTT

V gene: TRBV28
D gene: TRBD1
J gene: TRBJ1-5
clone size: NA
CDR3 protein: CASSPTGTVYNQPQHF
CDR3 DNA: TGTGCCAGCAGCCCTACCGGGACAGTGTACAATCAGCCCCAGCATTTT

V gene: TRBV30
D gene: NA
J gene: TRBJ1-5
clone size: NA
CDR3 protein: CAWSTDYSNQPQHF
CDR3 DNA: TGTGCCTGGTCCACAGATTATAGCAATCAGCCCCAGCATTTT

V gene: TRBV11-2
D gene: NA
J gene: TRBJ1-2
clone size: NA
CDR3 protein: CASSLFSGVGYTF
CDR3 DNA: TGTGCCAGCAGCTTATTTTCCGGAGTCGGCTACACCTTC

V gene: TRBV11-3
D gene: TRBD2
J gene: TRBJ2-1
clone size: NA
CDR3 protein: CASSLGFGGRASYNEQFF
CDR3 DNA: TGTGCCAGCAGCTTAGGTTTTGGTGGGAGGGCCTCCTACAATGAGCAGTTCTTC

V gene: TRBV5-6
D gene: TRBD1
J gene: TRBJ2-5
clone size: few
CDR3 protein: CASSYAGTGSETQYF
CDR3 DNA: TGTGCCAGCAGCTATGCCGGGACAGGTTCGGAGACCCAGTACTTC

V gene: TRBV11-3
D gene: NA
J gene: TRBJ1-1
clone size: NA
CDR3 protein: CASSLGTPEAFF
CDR3 DNA: TGTGCCAGCAGCTTGGGGACACCTGAAGCTTTCTTT

V gene: TRBV6-5
D gene: TRBD1
J gene: TRBJ1-2
clone size: NA
CDR3 protein: CASSYFPGQSNYGYTF
CDR3 DNA: TGTGCCAGCAGTTACTTCCCGGGACAGTCTAACTATGGCTACACCTTC

V gene: TRBV4-2
D gene: TRBD2
J gene: TRBJ2-2
clone size: few
CDR3 protein: CASSPPTGGGRGGELFF
CDR3 DNA: TGTGCCAGCAGCCCCCCTACGGGGGGGGGCCGTGGCGGGGAGCTGTTTTTT

V gene: TRBV5-1
D gene: TRBD1
J gene: TRBJ1-1
clone size: NA
CDR3 protein: CASSPGQGAENTEAFF
CDR3 DNA: TGCGCCAGCAGCCCGGGACAGGGGGCAGAGAACACTGAAGCTTTCTTT

V gene: TRBV11-2
D gene: TRBD2
J gene: TRBJ2-1
clone size: NA
CDR3 protein: CASSSTSGRAEQFF
CDR3 DNA: TGTGCCAGCAGCTCAACTAGCGGGAGGGCTGAGCAGTTCTTC

V gene: TRBV4-2
D gene: TRBD1
J gene: TRBJ1-2
clone size: few
CDR3 protein: CASSQWTGGDNYGYTF
CDR3 DNA: TGTGCCAGCAGCCAATGGACAGGGGGAGACAACTATGGCTACACCTTC

V gene: TRBV7-9
D gene: NA
J gene: TRBJ2-1
clone size: NA
CDR3 protein: CASSFVHFNSREFNEQFF
CDR3 DNA: TGTGCCAGCAGCTTTGTCCACTTCAATTCCCGGGAATTCAATGAGCAGTTCTTC

V gene: TRBV5-8
D gene: NA
J gene: TRBJ1-2
clone size: NA
CDR3 protein: CASSYTGGYTF
CDR3 DNA: TGTGCCAGCAGCTACACAGGCGGCTACACCTTC

V gene: TRBV4-1
D gene: TRBD2
J gene: TRBJ2-1
clone size: NA
CDR3 protein: CASSQDRSGGASYEQFF
CDR3 DNA: TGCGCCAGCAGCCAAGATCGAAGCGGGGGGGCCTCCTATGAGCAGTTCTTC

V gene: TRBV29-1
D gene: NA
J gene: TRBJ2-3
clone size: NA
CDR3 protein: CSVAEDTQYF
CDR3 DNA: TGCAGCGTTGCCGAGGATACGCAGTATTTT

V gene: TRBV28
D gene: NA
J gene: TRBJ1-4
clone size: few
CDR3 protein: CASQGIEKLFF
CDR3 DNA: TGTGCCAGTCAGGGAATTGAAAAACTGTTTTTT

V gene: TRBV7-3
D gene: TRBD1
J gene: TRBJ1-1
clone size: few
CDR3 protein: CASSLEGQGATEAFF
CDR3 DNA: TGTGCCAGCAGCTTGGAGGGACAGGGGGCCACTGAAGCTTTCTTT

V gene: TRBV6-1
D gene: TRBD1
J gene: TRBJ2-2
clone size: few
CDR3 protein: CASSDADRDLTGELFF
CDR3 DNA: TGTGCCAGCAGTGATGCCGACAGGGACCTCACCGGGGAGCTGTTTTTT

V gene: TRBV29-1
D gene: NA
J gene: TRBJ2-5
clone size: NA
CDR3 protein: CSVEANTGETQYF
CDR3 DNA: TGCAGCGTTGAGGCCAATACGGGAGAGACCCAGTACTTC

V gene: TRBV2
D gene: TRBD1
J gene: TRBJ1-1
clone size: NA
CDR3 protein: CASSLTSDRGLNTEAFF
CDR3 DNA: TGTGCCAGCTCCTTGACCTCGGACAGGGGGCTGAACACTGAAGCTTTCTTT

V gene: TRBV10-2
D gene: TRBD2
J gene: TRBJ2-1
clone size: NA
CDR3 protein: CASKGLAAYNEQFF
CDR3 DNA: TGCGCCAGCAAAGGACTAGCGGCTTACAATGAGCAGTTCTTC

V gene: TRBV9
D gene: TRBD2
J gene: TRBJ2-1
clone size: NA
CDR3 protein: CASSKGLEYRNEQFF
CDR3 DNA: TGTGCCAGCAGCAAGGGACTAGAGTACAGGAATGAGCAGTTCTTC

V gene: TRBV6-5
D gene: NA
J gene: TRBJ2-2
clone size: NA
CDR3 protein: CASSPDRHTGELFF
CDR3 DNA: TGTGCCAGCAGTCCAGACAGACACACCGGGGAGCTGTTTTTT

V gene: TRBV2
D gene: TRBD1
J gene: TRBJ1-1
clone size: NA
CDR3 protein: CSSGAQGARGTEAFF
CDR3 DNA: TGTTCCTCAGGTGCTCAGGGGGCGCGGGGAACTGAAGCTTTCTTT

V gene: TRBV2
D gene: TRBD1
J gene: TRBJ1-4
clone size: NA
CDR3 protein: CASSIQGGANEKLFF
CDR3 DNA: TGTGCCAGCAGTATCCAGGGGGGAGCTAATGAAAAACTGTTTTTT

V gene: TRBV19
D gene: TRBD1
J gene: TRBJ1-4
clone size: NA
CDR3 protein: CASSGTGGIEKLFF
CDR3 DNA: TGTGCCAGTAGTGGGACAGGGGGCATTGAAAAACTGTTTTTT

V gene: TRBV25-1
D gene: TRBD2
J gene: TRBJ2-2
clone size: NA
CDR3 protein: CASSHTSGSNTGELFF
CDR3 DNA: TGTGCCAGCAGCCATACTAGCGGGAGTAACACCGGGGAGCTGTTTTTT